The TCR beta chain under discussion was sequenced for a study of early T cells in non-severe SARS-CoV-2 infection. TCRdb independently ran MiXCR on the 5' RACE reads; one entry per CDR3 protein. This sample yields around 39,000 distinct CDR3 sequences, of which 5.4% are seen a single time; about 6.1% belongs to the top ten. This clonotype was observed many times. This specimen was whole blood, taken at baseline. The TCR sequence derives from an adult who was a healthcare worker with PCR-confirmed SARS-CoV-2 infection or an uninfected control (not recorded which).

CDR3 sequence reads: CSVQGEVHIQYF. The CDR3 region has the DNA TGCAGCGTCCAGGGGGAAGTTCACATTCAGTACTTC. The rearrangement uses TRBV29-1 and TRBJ2-4, with 7 bases that match TRBD1. Per the germline V gene, CDR1 is SQVTM and CDR2 is ANQGSEA. This CDR3 is 12 amino acids long. The J segment lost 8 bases and the V segment lost 6 bases, leaving 7 bases of the junction unmatched.